This TCR beta chain originates from a study of cytomegalovirus exposure and HLA in healthy donors. Study as a whole: There were around 100 million unique TCR beta sequences, drawn from some 180 million T cells, in an earlier analysis.

The PCR used 60 Vbeta and 13 Jbeta primers. TCRdb's copy holds only in-frame clones and misses some; the assay was immunoSEQ multiplex PCR. The data show some 110,000 clones, about 10% seen once. Study-level points and caveats: TRBV6-2, TRBV6-3 and other indistinguishable V segments were excluded.

As concerns this clone: Its matching antigen is unknown.

With 0 bases clipped from V and 2 bases from J, the junction kept 8 bases outside the gene matches. Per the germline V gene, CDR1 is SGHNT and CDR2 is YYREEE (reference sequence). The CDR3 spans 18 residues. The TCR comes from a man aged 30 to 39 in good health and CMV-seronegative. The chain recombines TRBV5-4 with TRBJ2-2; 9 nucleotides align to TRBD2. The sample was PBMCs. CDR3 residues: CASSLGGLAGLNTGELFF. DNA of the CDR3: TGTGCCAGCAGCTTGGGGGGCCTAGCGGGGTTAAACACCGGGGAGCTGTTTTTT.